This is a list of T cell receptor beta chains from one sample in a study of beta chain features in type 1 diabetes. Produced via immunoSEQ multiplex PCR; TCRdb's table is partial and in-frame only. Here the sample spans 680,000 or so clones, around an eighth being singletons. The sample consisted of naive CD4+ T cells from blood. These receptor sequences come from a young man with type 1 diabetes. Each CDR3 is given with its conserved first and last residue. Each record gives: D gene, V gene, clone size, J gene, CDR3 protein, CDR3 DNA. D genes are given only for firm matches. Rows may omit the clone size; those that give it use once, few, many or a size class.

NA	TRBV19	few	TRBJ1-1	CASSTWLGDTEAFF	TGTGCCAGTAGTACGTGGTTGGGGGACACTGAAGCTTTCTTT
TRBD1	TRBV25-1	NA	TRBJ1-2	CASSDSGTAYGYTF	TGTGCCAGCAGTGACTCCGGGACAGCCTATGGCTACACCTTC
NA	TRBV30	few	TRBJ2-1	CACTDGTSYNEQFF	TGTGCCTGTACGGACGGGACTTCTTACAATGAGCAGTTCTTC
TRBD1	TRBV7-2	NA	TRBJ1-2	CASSFLQGFHGYTF	TGTGCCAGCAGCTTCCTACAGGGGTTTCATGGCTACACCTTC
TRBD2	TRBV2	NA	TRBJ2-5	CASSEGLAGGQETQYF	TGTGCCAGCAGTGAAGGGCTAGCGGGGGGGCAGGAGACCCAGTACTTC
NA	TRBV6-1	few	TRBJ2-1	CASSWTKYNEQFF	TGTGCCAGCTCCTGGACTAAATACAATGAGCAGTTCTTC
NA	TRBV7-3	once	TRBJ2-2	CASSSPDTGELFF	TGTGCCAGCAGCTCTCCCGACACCGGGGAGCTGTTTTTT
NA	TRBV4-1	NA	TRBJ1-5	CASSQEGGGVSNQPQHF	TGCGCCAGCAGCCAAGAAGGAGGAGGGGTTAGCAATCAGCCCCAGCATTTT
NA	TRBV7-9	few	TRBJ2-1	CASSLSGTSYNEQFF	TGTGCCAGCAGCCTATCCGGGACCTCCTACAATGAGCAGTTCTTC
TRBD2	TRBV6-5	NA	TRBJ2-1	CASSSLSGGASEQFF	TGTGCCAGCAGTTCCCTGAGCGGGGGGGCCAGTGAGCAGTTCTTC
NA	TRBV30	NA	TRBJ1-4	CAWSLGNEKLFF	TGTGCCTGGAGTCTGGGTAATGAAAAACTGTTTTTT
NA	TRBV6-6	NA	TRBJ1-1	CASSPQGTSTEAFF	TGTGCCAGCAGCCCCCAGGGGACGAGCACTGAAGCTTTCTTT
TRBD1	TRBV29-1	few	TRBJ1-1	CSVMGQMNTEAFF	TGCAGCGTAATGGGACAGATGAACACTGAAGCTTTCTTT
NA	TRBV11-2	few	TRBJ2-1	CASSLVRDRYNEQFF	TGTGCCAGCAGCTTAGTCAGGGACCGATACAATGAGCAGTTCTTC
TRBD1	TRBV7-2	few	TRBJ1-2	CASSSQGEYGYTF	TGTGCCAGCAGCTCACAGGGGGAGTATGGCTACACCTTC
TRBD1	TRBV6-6	NA	TRBJ1-6	CASRDREGSPLHF	TGTGCCAGCAGAGACAGGGAGGGATCACCCCTCCACTTT
NA	TRBV29-1	few	TRBJ1-2	CSVEDRENGYTF	TGCAGCGTTGAAGACAGGGAAAATGGCTACACCTTC
NA	TRBV7-8	NA	TRBJ1-1	CASSLAGNTEAFF	TGTGCCAGCAGCTTAGCTGGGAACACTGAAGCTTTCTTT
NA	TRBV29-1	NA	TRBJ1-1	CSVENQGSNTEAFF	TGCAGCGTTGAAAACCAGGGGTCGAACACTGAAGCTTTCTTT
NA	TRBV5-1	NA	TRBJ1-2	CASSLDTLYGYTF	TGCGCCAGCAGCTTGGACACCCTCTATGGCTACACCTTC
TRBD1	TRBV9	NA	TRBJ1-6	CASSAIRTGGPSPLHF	TGTGCCAGCAGCGCCATCCGGACAGGCGGCCCTTCACCCCTCCACTTT
NA	TRBV2	NA	TRBJ2-1	CASSEWYNEQFF	TGTGCCAGCAGTGAATGGTACAATGAGCAGTTCTTC
TRBD1	TRBV10-3	NA	TRBJ2-5	CAIGRDRANQETQYF	TGTGCCATCGGGAGGGACAGGGCCAACCAAGAGACCCAGTACTTC
NA	TRBV7-2	NA	TRBJ1-1	CASSLRGRSTEAFF	TGTGCCAGCAGTCTAAGGGGTAGGAGCACTGAAGCTTTCTTT
NA	TRBV7-2	few	TRBJ2-1	CASSLGSSSYNEQFF	TGTGCCAGCAGCTTAGGTTCGAGCTCCTACAATGAGCAGTTCTTC
NA	TRBV11-2	few	TRBJ2-2	CASSAVRGTGELFF	TGTGCCAGCAGCGCAGTCCGGGGCACCGGGGAGCTGTTTTTT
NA	TRBV29-1	NA	TRBJ1-1	CSVGTFVVDTEAFF	TGCAGCGTGGGGACATTCGTCGTGGACACTGAAGCTTTCTTT
TRBD1	TRBV13	few	TRBJ1-2	CASSSAGGGHYGYTF	TGTGCCAGCAGCTCCGCAGGGGGGGGACACTATGGCTACACCTTC
TRBD2	TRBV5-1	NA	TRBJ2-7	CASSPSLASGTYEQYF	TGCGCCAGCAGCCCAAGTTTGGCTAGCGGAACCTACGAGCAGTACTTC
NA	TRBV4-1	few	TRBJ2-1	CASSQDGDAGLGEQFF	TGCGCCAGCAGCCAAGATGGAGACGCCGGCCTTGGTGAGCAGTTCTTC
NA	TRBV5-4	few	TRBJ2-1	CASSPFGGEQFF	TGTGCCAGCAGCCCGTTCGGGGGCGAGCAGTTCTTC
TRBD1	TRBV11-2	NA	TRBJ2-7	CASSSDRGRYEQYF	TGTGCCAGCAGCTCGGACAGGGGGAGGTACGAGCAGTACTTC
NA	TRBV30	few	TRBJ1-2	CAWSVGHPYGYTF	TGTGCCTGGAGTGTGGGCCACCCTTATGGCTACACCTTC